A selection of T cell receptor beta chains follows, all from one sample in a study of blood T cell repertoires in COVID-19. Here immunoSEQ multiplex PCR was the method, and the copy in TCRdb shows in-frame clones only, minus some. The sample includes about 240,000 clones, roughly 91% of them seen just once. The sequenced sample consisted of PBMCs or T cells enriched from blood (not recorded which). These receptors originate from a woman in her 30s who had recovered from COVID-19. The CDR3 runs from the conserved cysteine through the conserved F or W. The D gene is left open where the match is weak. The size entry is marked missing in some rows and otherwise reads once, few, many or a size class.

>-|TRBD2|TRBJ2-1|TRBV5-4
TGTGCCAGCAGCTTGGGTCGGGGGGGGTACAATGAGCAGTTCTTC
CASSLGRGGYNEQFF
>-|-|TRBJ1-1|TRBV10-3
TGTGCCATCAGTATAAGGGGTGAAACTGAAGCTTTCTTT
CAISIRGETEAFF
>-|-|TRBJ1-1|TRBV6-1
TGTGCCAGTTTAGGGAGGACACAGAACACTGAAGCTTTCTTT
CASLGRTQNTEAFF
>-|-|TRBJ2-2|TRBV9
TGTGCCAGCAGCGTAGAGGGGGGGTCGAACACCGGGGAGCTGTTTTTT
CASSVEGGSNTGELFF
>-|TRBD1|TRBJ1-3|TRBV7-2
TGTGCCAGCACCCAGCGGGACAGGGTTACGAACACCATATATTTT
CASTQRDRVTNTIYF
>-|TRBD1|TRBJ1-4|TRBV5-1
TGCGCCAGCAGCCCCTCGGGACAGAGCGAAAAACTGTTTTTT
CASSPSGQSEKLFF
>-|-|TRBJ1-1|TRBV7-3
TGTGCCAGCAGCCGCACGGGGGGCGGCACTGAAGCTTTCTTT
CASSRTGGGTEAFF
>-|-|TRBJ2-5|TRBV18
TGTGCCAGCTCCTACACAAAACAAGAGGCCCAGTACTTC
CASSYTKQEAQYF
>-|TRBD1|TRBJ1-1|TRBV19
TGTGCCAGTGGCCTGGAGGGGGCGTTTACTGAAGCTTTCTTT
CASGLEGAFTEAFF
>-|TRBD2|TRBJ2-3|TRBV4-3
TGCGCCAGCACGCCCCGGAGCGGGAGATCAGAAACGCAGTATTTT
CASTPRSGRSETQYF
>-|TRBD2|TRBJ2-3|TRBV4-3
TGCGCCAGCAGTCCAGCGGGAGAGGCAGATACGCAGTATTTT
CASSPAGEADTQYF
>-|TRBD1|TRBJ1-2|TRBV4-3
TGCGCCAGCAGCCGACGGACAGGGGGCATCAGTGGCTACACCTTC
CASSRRTGGISGYTF
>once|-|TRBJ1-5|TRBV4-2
TGTGCCAGCAGCCAAGATCAGGGTACCCATCAGCCCCAGCATTTT
CASSQDQGTHQPQHF
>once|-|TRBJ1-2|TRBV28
TGTGCCAGCAGTCCCGGGGGTTTTAACTATGGCTACACCTTC
CASSPGGFNYGYTF
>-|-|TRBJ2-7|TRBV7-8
TGTGCCAGCAGCCCTTCCGGGGGAGAGCAGTACTTC
CASSPSGGEQYF
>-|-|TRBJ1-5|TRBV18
TGTGCCAGCTCACCACGGAAAGCGATGGAGCCCCAGCATTTT
CASSPRKAMEPQHF
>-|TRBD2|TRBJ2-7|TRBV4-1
TGCGCCAGCAGCCAGAAACCGGGACTAGCGATGAACGAGCAGTACTTC
CASSQKPGLAMNEQYF
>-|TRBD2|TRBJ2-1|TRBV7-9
TGTGCCAGCATCGTTAGCGGGGACTACAATGAGCAGTTCTTC
CASIVSGDYNEQFF
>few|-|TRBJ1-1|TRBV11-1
TGTGCCAGCACCCACACCGCGAACACTGAAGCTTTCTTT
CASTHTANTEAFF
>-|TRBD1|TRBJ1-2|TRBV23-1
TGCGCCAGCAGTCAATGCGACAGGGGGCGGGAGGGCTACACCTTC
CASSQCDRGREGYTF
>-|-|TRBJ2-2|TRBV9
TGTGCCAGCAGTCCCAATCCGAACACCGGGGAGCTGTTTTTT
CASSPNPNTGELFF
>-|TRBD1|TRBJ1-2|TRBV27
TGTGCCAGCAGTTCTCGTACAGGGGCCTACGCCTATGGCTACACCTTC
CASSSRTGAYAYGYTF
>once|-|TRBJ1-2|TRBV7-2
TGTGCCAGCAGCTTGAGTTTGACTCCTCCCGGCTACACCTTC
CASSLSLTPPGYTF
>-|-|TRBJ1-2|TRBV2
TGTGCCAGCAGCGATCCGGGGAGGTACACCTTC
CASSDPGRYTF
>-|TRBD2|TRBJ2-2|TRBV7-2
TGTGCCAGCAGCTATACAGGACTAGCGGCGAACACCGGGGAGCTGTTTTTT
CASSYTGLAANTGELFF
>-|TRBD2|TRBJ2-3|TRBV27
TGTGCCAGCAGCAGCTTAGCGGGAGACACAGATACGCAGTATTTT
CASSSLAGDTDTQYF
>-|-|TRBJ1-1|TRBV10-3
TGTGCCATCAGTGTCAGTGGGTCACAGGGGAACACTGAAGCTTTCTTT
CAISVSGSQGNTEAFF
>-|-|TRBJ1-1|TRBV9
TGTGCCAGCAGCGACTCAACGGTTGACAGAAGTAACACTGAAGCTTTCTTT
CASSDSTVDRSNTEAFF
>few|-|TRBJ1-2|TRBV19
TGTGCCACCTCCTGGGGTGACAGCTATGGCTACACCTTC
CATSWGDSYGYTF
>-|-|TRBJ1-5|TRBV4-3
TGCGCCAGCAGCCAAGACCTAATCGGGTATAGCAATCAGCCCCAGCATTTT
CASSQDLIGYSNQPQHF
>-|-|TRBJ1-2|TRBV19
TGTGCCAGTAGTAATACAGCCCAAAACTATGGCTACACCTTC
CASSNTAQNYGYTF
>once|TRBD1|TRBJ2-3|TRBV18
TGTGCCAGCTCACCCCAACAGGGGCGCCCAGATACGCAGTATTTT
CASSPQQGRPDTQYF
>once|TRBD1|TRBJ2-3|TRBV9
TGTGCCAGCAGCTGGCGGGGACAGGGGGAAGATACGCAGTATTTT
CASSWRGQGEDTQYF
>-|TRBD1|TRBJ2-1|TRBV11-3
TGTGCCAGCAGCCCAAACAGGGGGTCCTACAATGAGCAGTTCTTC
CASSPNRGSYNEQFF
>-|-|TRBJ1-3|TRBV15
TGTGCCACCAGCAGAGATCAGGGATCTGGAAACACCATATATTTT
CATSRDQGSGNTIYF
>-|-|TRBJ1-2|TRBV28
TGTGCCAGCAGTATCCAAACAGGCCAAAACTATGGCTACACCTTC
CASSIQTGQNYGYTF
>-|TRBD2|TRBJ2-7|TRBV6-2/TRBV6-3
TGTGCCAGCAGTTACCCTAGCGGGAGAGAGGGGTACGAGCAGTACTTC
CASSYPSGREGYEQYF
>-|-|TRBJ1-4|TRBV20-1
TGCAGTGCTAGTCACGCGGGGGCCCTGGGTAATGAAAAACTGTTTTTT
CSASHAGALGNEKLFF
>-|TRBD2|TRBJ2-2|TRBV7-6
TGTGCCAGCAGCGCTTGGACTAGCGGGAGAGGCACCGGGGAGCTGTTTTTT
CASSAWTSGRGTGELFF
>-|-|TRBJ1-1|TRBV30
TGTGCCTGGAGTCGAGGGGGTTCCACTGAAGCTTTCTTT
CAWSRGGSTEAFF